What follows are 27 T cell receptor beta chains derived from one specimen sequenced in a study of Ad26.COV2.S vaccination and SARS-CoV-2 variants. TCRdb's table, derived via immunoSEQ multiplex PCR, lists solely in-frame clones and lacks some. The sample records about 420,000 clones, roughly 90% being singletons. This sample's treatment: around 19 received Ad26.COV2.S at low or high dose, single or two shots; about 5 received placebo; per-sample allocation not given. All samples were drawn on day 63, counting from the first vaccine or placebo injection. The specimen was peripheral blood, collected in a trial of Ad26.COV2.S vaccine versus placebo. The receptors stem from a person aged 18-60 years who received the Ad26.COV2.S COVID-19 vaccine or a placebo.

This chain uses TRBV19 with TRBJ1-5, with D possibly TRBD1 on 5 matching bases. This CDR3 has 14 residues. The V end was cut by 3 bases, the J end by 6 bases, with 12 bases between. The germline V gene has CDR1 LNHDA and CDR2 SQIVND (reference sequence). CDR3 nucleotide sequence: TGTGCCAGTAGTATTCTTGGGGCAGGTCAGCCCCAGCATTTT. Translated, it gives CASSILGAGQPQHF. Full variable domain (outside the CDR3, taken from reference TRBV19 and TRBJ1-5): DGGITQSPKYLFRKEGQNVTLSCEQNLNHDAMYWYRQDPGQGLRLIYYSQIVNDFQKGDIAEGYSVSREKKESFPLTVTSAQKNPTAFYLCASSILGAGQPQHFGDGTRLSIL.

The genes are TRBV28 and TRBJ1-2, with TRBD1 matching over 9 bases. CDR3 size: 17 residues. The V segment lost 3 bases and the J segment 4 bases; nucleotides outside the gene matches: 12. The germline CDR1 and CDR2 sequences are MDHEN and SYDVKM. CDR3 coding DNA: TGTGCCAGCAGTTTCTCGGGACAGGGCTGGAAGGGCTATGGCTACACCTTC. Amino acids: CASSFSGQGWKGYGYTF.

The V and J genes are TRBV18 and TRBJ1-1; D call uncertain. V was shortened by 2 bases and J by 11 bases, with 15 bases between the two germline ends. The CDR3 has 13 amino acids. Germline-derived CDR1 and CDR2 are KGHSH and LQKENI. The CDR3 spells CASSPSGGLRAFF. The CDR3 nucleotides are TGTGCCAGCTCACCATCCGGAGGCCTCAGGGCTTTCTTT.

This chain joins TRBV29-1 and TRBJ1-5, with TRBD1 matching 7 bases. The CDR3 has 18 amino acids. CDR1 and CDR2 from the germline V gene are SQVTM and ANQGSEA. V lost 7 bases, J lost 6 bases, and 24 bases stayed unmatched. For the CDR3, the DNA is TGCAGCGCCGACGTACCGGGACAGATGGGTTCGGCGGGTCAGCCCCAGCATTTT. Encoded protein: CSADVPGQMGSAGQPQHF.

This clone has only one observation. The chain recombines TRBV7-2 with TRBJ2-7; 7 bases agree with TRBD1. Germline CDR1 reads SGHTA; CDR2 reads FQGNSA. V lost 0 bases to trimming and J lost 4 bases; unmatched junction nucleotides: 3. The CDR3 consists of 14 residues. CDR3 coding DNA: TGTGCCAGCAGCTTAGCCCCCAGGGGGTACGAGCAGTACTTC. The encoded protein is CASSLAPRGYEQYF. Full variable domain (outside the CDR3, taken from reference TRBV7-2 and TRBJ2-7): GAGVSQSPSNKVTEKGKDVELRCDPISGHTALYWYRQSLGQGLEFLIYFQGNSAPDKSGLPSDRFSAERTGGSVSTLTIQRTQQEDSAVYLCASSLAPRGYEQYFGPGTRLTVT.

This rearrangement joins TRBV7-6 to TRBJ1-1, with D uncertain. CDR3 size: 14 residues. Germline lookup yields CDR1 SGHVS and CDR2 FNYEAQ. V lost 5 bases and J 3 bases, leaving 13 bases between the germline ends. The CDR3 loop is CASSLERAYTEAFF. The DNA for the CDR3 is TGTGCCAGCAGCCTGGAGAGGGCCTACACTGAAGCTTTCTTT.

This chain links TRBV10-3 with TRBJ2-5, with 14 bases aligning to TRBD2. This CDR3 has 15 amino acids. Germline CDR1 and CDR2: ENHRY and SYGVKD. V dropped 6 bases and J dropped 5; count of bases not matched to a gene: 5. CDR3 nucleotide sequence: TGTGCCATCAGCCCGACTAGCGGGGGGGCGGAGACCCAGTACTTC. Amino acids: CAISPTSGGAETQYF.

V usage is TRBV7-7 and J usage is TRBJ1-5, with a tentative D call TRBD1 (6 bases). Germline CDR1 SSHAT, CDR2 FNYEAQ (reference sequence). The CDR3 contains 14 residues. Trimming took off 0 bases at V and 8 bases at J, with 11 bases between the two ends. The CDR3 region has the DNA TGTGCCAGCAGCTTAGCGCAGGGGATAAAGCCCCAGCATTTT. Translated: CASSLAQGIKPQHF.

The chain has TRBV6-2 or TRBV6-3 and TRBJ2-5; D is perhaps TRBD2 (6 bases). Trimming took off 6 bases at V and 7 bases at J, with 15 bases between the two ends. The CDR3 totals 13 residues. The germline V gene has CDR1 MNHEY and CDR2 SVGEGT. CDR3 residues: CASSPSRERTQYF. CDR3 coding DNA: TGTGCCAGCAGCCCTTCTCGGGAGAGGACCCAGTACTTC.

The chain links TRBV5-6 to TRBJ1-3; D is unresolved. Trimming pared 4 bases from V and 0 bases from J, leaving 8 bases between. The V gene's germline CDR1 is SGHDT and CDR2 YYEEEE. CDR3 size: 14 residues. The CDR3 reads CASSAMDSGNTIYF. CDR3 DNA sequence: TGTGCCAGCAGCGCGATGGACTCTGGAAACACCATATATTTT.

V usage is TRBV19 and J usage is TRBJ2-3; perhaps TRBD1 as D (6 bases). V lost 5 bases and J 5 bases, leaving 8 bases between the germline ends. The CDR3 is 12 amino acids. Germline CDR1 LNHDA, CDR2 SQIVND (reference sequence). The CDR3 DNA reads TGTGCCAGTAGTCCCAGGGGAGATACGCAGTATTTT. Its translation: CASSPRGDTQYF. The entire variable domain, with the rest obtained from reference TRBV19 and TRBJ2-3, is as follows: DGGITQSPKYLFRKEGQNVTLSCEQNLNHDAMYWYRQDPGQGLRLIYYSQIVNDFQKGDIAEGYSVSREKKESFPLTVTSAQKNPTAFYLCASSPRGDTQYFGPGTRLTVL.

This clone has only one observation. The CDR3 coding sequence is TGTGCCAGCAGCTTAGTGAGAGGGAGCTCTGGGGCCAACGTCCTGACTTTC. Its protein product is CASSLVRGSSGANVLTF. The genes are TRBV11-2 and TRBJ2-6; D possibly corresponds to TRBD2 (5 bases). V was cut by 1 base and J by 0 bases, with 10 bases left in between. Germline loops: CDR1 SGHAT, CDR2 FQNNGV. This CDR3 contains 17 residues.

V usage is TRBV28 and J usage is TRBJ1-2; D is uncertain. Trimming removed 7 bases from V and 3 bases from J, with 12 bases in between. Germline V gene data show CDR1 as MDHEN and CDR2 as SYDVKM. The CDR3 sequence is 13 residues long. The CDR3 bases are TGTGCCAGCACCCCTGGGGAGCACTATGGCTACACCTTC. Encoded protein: CASTPGEHYGYTF.

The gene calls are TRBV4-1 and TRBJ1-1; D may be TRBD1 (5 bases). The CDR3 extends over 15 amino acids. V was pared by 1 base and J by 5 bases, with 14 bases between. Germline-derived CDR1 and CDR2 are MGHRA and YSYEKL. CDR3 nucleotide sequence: TGCGCCAGCAGCCAAGTTTTAGGGGAGGAAACTGAAGCTTTCTTT. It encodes CASSQVLGEETEAFF.

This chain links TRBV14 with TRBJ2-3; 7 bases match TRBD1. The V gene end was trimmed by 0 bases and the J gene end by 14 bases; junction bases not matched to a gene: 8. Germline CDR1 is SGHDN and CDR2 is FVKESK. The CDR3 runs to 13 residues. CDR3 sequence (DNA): TGTGCCAGCAGCCAAGATAGGGGACAGCTAGTGTATTTT. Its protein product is CASSQDRGQLVYF.

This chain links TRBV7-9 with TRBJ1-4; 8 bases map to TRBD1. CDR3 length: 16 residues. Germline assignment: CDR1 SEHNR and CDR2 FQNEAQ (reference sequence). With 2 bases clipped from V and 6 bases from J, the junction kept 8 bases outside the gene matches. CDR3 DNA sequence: TGTGCCAGCAGCTTATTAGGGACAGGCGGGCATGAAAAACTGTTTTTT. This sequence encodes CASSLLGTGGHEKLFF.

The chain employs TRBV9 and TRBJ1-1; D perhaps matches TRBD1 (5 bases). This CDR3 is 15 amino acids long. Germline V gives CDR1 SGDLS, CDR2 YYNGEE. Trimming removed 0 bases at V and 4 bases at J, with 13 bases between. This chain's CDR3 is CASSVAGAGGTEAFF. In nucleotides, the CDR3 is TGTGCCAGCAGCGTAGCCGGGGCTGGGGGCACTGAAGCTTTCTTT. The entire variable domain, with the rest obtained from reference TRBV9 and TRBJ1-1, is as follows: DSGVTQTPKHLITATGQRVTLRCSPRSGDLSVYWYQQSLDQGLQFLIQYYNGEERAKGNILERFSAQQFPDLHSELNLSSLELGDSALYFCASSVAGAGGTEAFFGQGTRLTVV.

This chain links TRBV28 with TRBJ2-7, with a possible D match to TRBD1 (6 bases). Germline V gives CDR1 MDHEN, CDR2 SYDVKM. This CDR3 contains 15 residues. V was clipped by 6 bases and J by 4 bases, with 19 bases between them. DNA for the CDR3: TGTGCCAGCAGGGGTCCGGGACAAAGATTATACGAGCAGTACTTC. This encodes CASRGPGQRLYEQYF.

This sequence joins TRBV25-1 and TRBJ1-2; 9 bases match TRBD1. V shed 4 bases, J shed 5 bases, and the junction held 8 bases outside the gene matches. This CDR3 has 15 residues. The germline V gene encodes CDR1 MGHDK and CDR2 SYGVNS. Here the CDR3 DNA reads TGTGCCAGCAGTGTGTCCACACAGGGGGCTTATGGCTACACCTTC. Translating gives CASSVSTQGAYGYTF.

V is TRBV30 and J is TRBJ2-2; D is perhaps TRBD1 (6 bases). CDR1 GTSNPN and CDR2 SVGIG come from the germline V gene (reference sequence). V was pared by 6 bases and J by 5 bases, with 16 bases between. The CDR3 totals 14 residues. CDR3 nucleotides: TGTGCCTGTCCGGGACATAGGGGAACCGGGGAGCTGTTTTTT. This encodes CACPGHRGTGELFF.

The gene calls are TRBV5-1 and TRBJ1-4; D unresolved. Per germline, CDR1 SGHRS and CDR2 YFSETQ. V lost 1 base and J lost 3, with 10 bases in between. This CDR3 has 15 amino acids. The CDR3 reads CASSLLGQANEKLFF. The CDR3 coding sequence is TGCGCCAGCAGCTTGTTAGGTCAGGCTAATGAAAAACTGTTTTTT. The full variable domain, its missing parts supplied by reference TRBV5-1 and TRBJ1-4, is KAGVTQTPRYLIKTRGQQVTLSCSPISGHRSVSWYQQTPGQGLQFLFEYFSETQRNKGNFPGRFSGRQFSNSRSEMNVSTLELGDSALYLCASSLLGQANEKLFFGSGTQLSVL.

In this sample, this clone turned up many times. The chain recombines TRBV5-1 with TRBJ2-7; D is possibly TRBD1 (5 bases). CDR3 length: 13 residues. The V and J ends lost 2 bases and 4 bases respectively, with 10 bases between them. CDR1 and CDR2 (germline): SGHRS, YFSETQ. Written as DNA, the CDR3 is TGCGCCAGCAGCTTAACAGGCAGTTACGAGCAGTACTTC. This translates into CASSLTGSYEQYF. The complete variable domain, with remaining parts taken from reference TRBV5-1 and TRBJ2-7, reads KAGVTQTPRYLIKTRGQQVTLSCSPISGHRSVSWYQQTPGQGLQFLFEYFSETQRNKGNFPGRFSGRQFSNSRSEMNVSTLELGDSALYLCASSLTGSYEQYFGPGTRLTVT.

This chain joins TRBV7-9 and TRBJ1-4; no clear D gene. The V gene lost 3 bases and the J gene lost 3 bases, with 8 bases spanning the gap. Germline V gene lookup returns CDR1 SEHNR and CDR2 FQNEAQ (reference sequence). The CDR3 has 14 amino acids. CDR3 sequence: CASSLRGSNEKLFF. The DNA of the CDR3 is TGTGCCAGCAGCTTGCGAGGGTCTAATGAAAAACTGTTTTTT.

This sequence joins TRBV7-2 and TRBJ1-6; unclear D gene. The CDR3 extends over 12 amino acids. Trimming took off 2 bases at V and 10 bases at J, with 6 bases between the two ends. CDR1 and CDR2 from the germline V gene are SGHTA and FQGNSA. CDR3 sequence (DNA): TGTGCCAGCAGCTTATTTGCGTCACCCCTCCACTTT. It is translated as CASSLFASPLHF.

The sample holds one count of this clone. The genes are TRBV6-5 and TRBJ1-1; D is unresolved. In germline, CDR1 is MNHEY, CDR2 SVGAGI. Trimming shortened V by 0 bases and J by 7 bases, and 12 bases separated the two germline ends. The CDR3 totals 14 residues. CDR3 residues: CASSYSRGSLEAFF. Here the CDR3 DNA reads TGTGCCAGCAGTTACTCGCGAGGTTCCCTTGAAGCTTTCTTT.

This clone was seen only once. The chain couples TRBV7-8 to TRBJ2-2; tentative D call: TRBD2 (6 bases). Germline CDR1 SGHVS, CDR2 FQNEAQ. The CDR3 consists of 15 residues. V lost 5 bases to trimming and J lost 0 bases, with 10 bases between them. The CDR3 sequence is CASSLGLSNTGELFF. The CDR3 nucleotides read TGTGCCAGCAGCCTAGGACTATCGAACACCGGGGAGCTGTTTTTT.

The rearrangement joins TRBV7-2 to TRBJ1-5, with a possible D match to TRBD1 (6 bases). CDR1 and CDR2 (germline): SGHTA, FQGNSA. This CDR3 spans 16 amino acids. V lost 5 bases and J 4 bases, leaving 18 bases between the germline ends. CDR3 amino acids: CASSLRAGDLNQPQHF. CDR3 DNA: TGTGCCAGCAGCCTGCGGGCAGGGGACCTAAATCAGCCCCAGCATTTT.